This TCR beta chain was sequenced in a study of blood T cell repertoires in COVID-19. About the research overall: T cells, B-cell-depleted T cells, or PBMCs supplied cDNA or gDNA.

V lost 7 bases to trimming and J lost 5 bases; unmatched junction nucleotides: 13. CDR3 length: 15 amino acids. The V gene's germline CDR1 is MNHEY and CDR2 SVGAGI. Produced via immunoSEQ multiplex PCR; TCRdb's table is partial and in-frame only. The table shows about 200,000 clones, with around 83% occurring only once. This clonotype was sampled from an elderly woman with acute or convalescent COVID-19. The chain couples TRBV6-5 to TRBJ2-5, with 7 bases fitting TRBD1. Sequencing used peripheral blood. For the CDR3, the DNA is TGTGCCAGCAAAGGGACAGTTCTGGGGATCGAGACCCAGTACTTC. It is translated as CASKGTVLGIETQYF.